This TCR beta chain was recorded in a study of early T cells in non-severe SARS-CoV-2 infection. Study-level findings and limits: Anti-spike CD8 specificities were favored by VDJdb matching, whose results missed private and CD4 specificities.

CDR1 SGHTA and CDR2 FQGNSA come from the germline V gene. CDR3 length equals 16 residues. Trimming at V came to 4 bases and at J to 4 bases, leaving 5 bases not matched to a gene. TCRdb reprocessed the 5' RACE reads with MiXCR, giving one entry per CDR3 protein. The top ten hold 5.5% to 6% of the sample, which has tens of thousands of distinct CDR3 sequences, less than 6% seen once. This clonotype was detected ten times or more. Its specificity is unknown. This sequence was found in an adult who was a healthcare worker with PCR-confirmed SARS-CoV-2 infection or an uninfected control (not recorded which). The chain uses TRBV7-2 and TRBJ2-1; 12 nucleotides agree with TRBD2. The starting material was whole blood, obtained at baseline. In DNA, the CDR3 is TGTGCCAGCAGCTCAAGACTAGCGGGAGCGTACAATGAGCAGTTCTTC. Amino acids: CASSSRLAGAYNEQFF. Using reference TRBV7-2 and TRBJ2-1 for the parts outside the CDR3, the full variable domain is GAGVSQSPSNKVTEKGKDVELRCDPISGHTALYWYRQSLGQGLEFLIYFQGNSAPDKSGLPSDRFSAERTGGSVSTLTIQRTQQEDSAVYLCASSSRLAGAYNEQFFGPGTRLTVL.